A single sample is the source of the 5 T cell receptor beta chains below, sequenced in a study of T cell responses to AZD1222 COVID-19 vaccine. Produced via immunoSEQ multiplex PCR; TCRdb's table is partial and in-frame only. Of over 100,000 clones in the sample, approximately 85% were seen once. Sequenced material: peripheral blood, taken 28 days after the second dose of the MenACWY control vaccine. The receptor set was obtained from an adult who received the MenACWY meningococcal vaccine as a control.

This rearrangement joins TRBV2 to TRBJ1-1; possibly TRBD1 for D (6 bases). Germline-derived CDR1 and CDR2 are SNHLY and FYNNEI. The V and J ends lost 6 bases and 1 base respectively, with 12 bases between them. CDR3 length: 14 residues. CDR3 loop: CASSEQGRNTEAFF. CDR3 nucleotides: TGTGCCAGCAGCGAACAGGGTAGGAACACTGAAGCTTTCTTT.

This clone has just one count. The rearrangement joins TRBV19 to TRBJ1-6, with a possible D match to TRBD1 (5 bases). The germline V gene encodes CDR1 LNHDA and CDR2 SQIVND (reference sequence). The CDR3 contains 15 residues. Trimming took off 8 bases at V and 12 bases at J, with 23 bases between the two ends. CDR3 loop: CASAGSRLGGGPLHF. The CDR3 DNA sequence: TGTGCCAGTGCTGGCTCCCGGCTCGGGGGTGGACCCCTCCACTTT.

The chain joins TRBV24-1 to TRBJ1-1; TRBD1 might be the D (5 bases). The CDR3 length is 13 residues. V was clipped by 2 bases and J by 8 bases, with 11 bases between them. From germline, CDR1 is KGHDR and CDR2 SFDVKD. As DNA, the CDR3 is TGTGCCACCAGTGATTGGGGGTTAAAAGAAGCTTTCTTT. It encodes CATSDWGLKEAFF.

V is TRBV2 and J is TRBJ2-3; D is unresolved. The ends were cut back, 7 bases at V and 4 bases at J, with 9 bases in the middle. The CDR3 is 12 amino acids. Germline V gene data show CDR1 as SNHLY and CDR2 as FYNNEI. The CDR3 nucleotides read TGTGCCAGCAACCTACCTCCAGATACGCAGTATTTT. The encoded protein is CASNLPPDTQYF.

This chain connects TRBV24-1 to TRBJ2-1, with 9 nucleotides matching TRBD1. Unmatched junction bases numbered 16, after V lost 1 base and J lost 7 bases. Germline V gene data show CDR1 as KGHDR and CDR2 as SFDVKD. The length of the CDR3 is 19 residues. The CDR3 sequence is CATSDFEVGLGTGTNEQFF. The DNA for the CDR3 is TGTGCCACCAGTGATTTTGAGGTAGGGCTCGGGACAGGGACAAATGAGCAGTTCTTC.